This T cell receptor (beta chain) stems from a study of blood T cells in healthy people across ages. Study background: Per every two T cells, about one barcoded beta molecule was captured by template switching. Whole-study findings and limits: Estimates based on one million T cells were treated as lower bounds.

Through a sample-barcoded 5' primer and a J-beta primer mix, a second PCR was run for roughly 6 to 12 cycles. One entry per CDR3 protein results from TCRdb running MiXCR on the 5' RACE reads. The sample has 800,000 to 950,000 distinct CDR3 sequences; 35% to 40% are singletons. V lost 7 bases and J lost 2, with 15 bases in between. From germline, CDR1 is DFQATT and CDR2 SNEGSKA (reference sequence). There are 14 residues in the CDR3. About this clonotype itself: Its antigen remains unknown.

The clonotype comes from a young man in good health. This chain joins TRBV20-1 and TRBJ1-5, with D unclear. Sequenced sample: blood. The CDR3 sequence is CSGVHPRGNQPQHF. CDR3 nucleotide sequence: TGCAGTGGGGTTCACCCTAGGGGCAATCAGCCCCAGCATTTT.